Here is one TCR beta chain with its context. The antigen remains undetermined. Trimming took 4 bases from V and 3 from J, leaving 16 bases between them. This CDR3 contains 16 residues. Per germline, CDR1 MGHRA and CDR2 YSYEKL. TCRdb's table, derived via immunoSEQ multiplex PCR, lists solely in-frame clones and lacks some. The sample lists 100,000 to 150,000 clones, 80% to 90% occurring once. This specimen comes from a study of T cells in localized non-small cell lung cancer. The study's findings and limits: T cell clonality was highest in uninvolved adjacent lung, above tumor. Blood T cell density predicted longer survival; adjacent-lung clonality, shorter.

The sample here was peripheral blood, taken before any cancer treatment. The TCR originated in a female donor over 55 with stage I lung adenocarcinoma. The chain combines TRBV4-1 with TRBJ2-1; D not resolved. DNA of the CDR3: TGCGCCAGCAGCCGGATTAGGGCGGACCTCTACAATGAGCAGTTCTTC. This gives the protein CASSRIRADLYNEQFF.